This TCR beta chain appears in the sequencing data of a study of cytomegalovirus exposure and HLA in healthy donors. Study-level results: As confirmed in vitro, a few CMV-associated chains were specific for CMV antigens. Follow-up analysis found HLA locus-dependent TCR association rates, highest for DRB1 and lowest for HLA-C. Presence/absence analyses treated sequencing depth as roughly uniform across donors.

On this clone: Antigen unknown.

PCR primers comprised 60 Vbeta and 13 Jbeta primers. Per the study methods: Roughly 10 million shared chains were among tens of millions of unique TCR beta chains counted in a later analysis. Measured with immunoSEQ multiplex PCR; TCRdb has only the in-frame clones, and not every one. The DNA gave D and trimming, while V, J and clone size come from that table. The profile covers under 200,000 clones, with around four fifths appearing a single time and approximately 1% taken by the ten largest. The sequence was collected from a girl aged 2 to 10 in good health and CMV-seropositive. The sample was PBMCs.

This chain's CDR3 is CASSLLSDFYQPQHF. The CDR3 DNA follows: TGTGCCAGCAGCTTGCTGTCCGACTTCTATCAGCCCCAGCATTTT. This rearrangement joins TRBV5-8 to TRBJ1-5; D gene unclear. This CDR3 comprises 15 residues. Trimming left V 1 base short and J 5 bases short, with 13 bases between. Germline-derived CDR1 and CDR2 are SGHTS and YDEGEE.